The clone carrying this TCR beta chain was seen many times. Germline CDR1 is SGHRS and CDR2 is YFSETQ. The CDR3 runs to 17 residues. V trimming: 0 bases; J trimming: 7 bases; junction bases outside the gene matches: 13. Synthesis of cDNA was accomplished via 5'RACE employing 10-nucleotide random UMIs. TCRdb reanalysed the 5' RACE reads using MiXCR and keeps one entry per CDR3 protein. The sample lists 40,000 to 50,000 distinct CDR3 sequences, under 2% occurring once. The sample is drawn from a study of neurological immune-mediated disorders. The gene calls are TRBV5-1 and TRBJ1-2, with 9 bases lining up with TRBD1. The TCR sequence derives from a woman between 35 and 50 years old with multiple sclerosis. The sequenced sample was PBMCs. CDR3: CASSLDSVGTGYSGYTF. CDR3 bases: TGCGCCAGCAGCTTGGATTCGGTGGGGACAGGGTATAGTGGCTACACCTTC.